One and the same sample provided the 3 T cell receptor beta chains below, sequenced in a study of shared clonotypes between healthy human individuals. The repertoire was sequenced with immunoSEQ multiplex PCR; TCRdb's copy has only in-frame clones and lacks some. The profile shows about 1 million clones, 70% to 80% of them singletons. Source material: memory CD4+ T cells sorted from blood. Regarding subset: CD45RA-negative fraction. These receptors were obtained from a man aged 18 to 35 in good health.

The chain employs TRBV2 and TRBJ2-7; D is possibly TRBD2 (6 bases). The CDR3 loop spans 13 amino acids. CDR1 is SNHLY and CDR2 is FYNNEI in the germline V gene. Trimming took 1 base from V and 3 from J, leaving 7 bases between them. CDR3 amino acids: CASSEVGGYEQYF. The CDR3 bases are TGTGCCAGCAGTGAAGTGGGGGGCTACGAGCAGTACTTC.

On this clone itself: Other nucleotide sequences in the sample specify the same CDR3. V is TRBV4-3 and J is TRBJ1-2; 8 nucleotides line up with TRBD1. The trim removed 4 bases at V and 5 bases at J, leaving 3 bases unmatched. The CDR3 is 13 amino acids. The V gene's germline CDR1 is LGHNA and CDR2 YSLEER. CDR3 DNA sequence: TGCGCCAGCAGCCCTGGACAGGGTTATGGCTACACCTTC. It is translated as CASSPGQGYGYTF.

The chain uses TRBV29-1 and TRBJ2-7; TRBD1 might be the D (6 bases). The CDR3 has 13 residues. Germline-derived CDR1 and CDR2 are SQVTM and ANQGSEA. Trimming shortened V by 3 bases and J by 3 bases, and 12 bases separated the two germline ends. CDR3 nucleotide sequence: TGCAGCGTTGATGGCAGGGGTAACTACGAGCAGTACTTC. Translation: CSVDGRGNYEQYF.